This TCR beta chain was identified during a study of response to subunit inactivated influenza vaccine. Whole-study findings and limits: The authors suggested that every seasonal influenza vaccination recruits few new T cells.

The CDR3 consists of 15 residues. Trimming took 1 base from V and 3 from J, leaving 12 bases between them. CDR1 is LGHNA and CDR2 is YSLEER in the germline V gene. Using its own MiXCR run on the RT-PCR reads, TCRdb lists one record per CDR3 protein. Of around 300,000 distinct CDR3 sequences listed, about 20% are singletons. Only a few counts were recorded for this clonotype. The target antigen is unknown. This TCR came from a man in his fifties or sixties who received an inactivated influenza vaccine. V usage is TRBV4-3 and J usage is TRBJ1-2, with no clear D. The sequencing used PBMCs from blood, collected about 20 months after vaccination. This CDR3 reads CASSQGATGYYGYTF. DNA for the CDR3: TGCGCCAGCAGCCAAGGTGCGACGGGCTACTATGGCTACACCTTC.